Detailed here is one TCR beta chain. The antigen this receptor binds is unknown. No qualities accompany the bases; no much larger clone lies one base away. TCRbeta CDR3 regions were amplified from genomic DNA by means of the immunoSEQ Assay, a bias-controlled multiplex PCR. The original methods were these. The number of nucleated cells in each sample was estimated by amplification of reference gene primers within the assay. To quantify the absolute abundance of each unique TCRbeta CDR3 rearrangement, sequence reads were collapsed and filtered. For each sample, productive Simpson clonality was calculated as the square root of Simpson's diversity index across productive rearrangements. Imported from immuneACCESS, the table was reduced by TCRdb to in-frame sequences with V and J called. These copies leave out some clones; in studies compared against another copy, an unresolved V gene accounts for under half, and the cause of the remainder is not known. The V and J calls and clone size come from that table; D and trimming were worked out from the DNA. Counted in this sample were about 92,000 clones; 75% to 90% of them appeared once. 10% of the sample lies in the top ten.

The data derive from a study of blood T cell repertoires in COVID-19 (dated by TCRdb to the early 2020s). The study in broad terms: The collaborator samples originated in the United States, Italy and Spain and spanned the acute and convalescent phases of COVID-19. The material from the prospective study consisted of cDNA or gDNA derived from T cells, B-cell-depleted T cells, or PBMCs. Deeply sampled blood TCRbeta repertoires from subjects exposed to, actively infected with, or recovered from COVID-19 were included in the dataset. The repertoires were released in a freely available public database intended as a resource for research on the immune response to SARS-CoV-2. Samples came from the ongoing ImmuneRACE study (first 160 participants) plus 1,254 subjects from 6 global collaborators. Sample metadata almost always included a de-identified subject ID, COVID-19 status, age in years and sex. HLA class I and class II types, where available, came from metadata supplied by the sample provider rather than from assay-based typing.

The paper's findings and limits, for the study overall: How much clinical and demographic metadata was included differed by source and by participant, and the metadata was provided uncurated.

From the germline V gene, CDR1 is SGDLS and CDR2 is YYNGEE. From cysteine to phenylalanine, the CDR3 is 14 amino acids long. Of the read, only the CDR3 DNA is kept; its 42 bases are in frame from base 1. Unmatched junction bases come to 2, with V trimmed by 0 bases and J by 2 bases. Each collaborating institution followed its own protocols to collect whole blood in K2EDTA tubes. For TCRbeta analysis, collaborators shipped samples as frozen whole blood, isolated PBMCs, or DNA extracted from either of those sample types. The TCR sequence derives from a woman aged 65 to 85 with acute or convalescent COVID-19. Sequenced: peripheral blood. This sequence uses TRBV9 and TRBJ2-7; TRBD2 agrees with 7 junctional bases. The DNA reads TGTGCCAGCAGCGTAGGCGGGAGCCCCTACGAGCAGTACTTC. This encodes CASSVGGSPYEQYF. Outside the CDR3, residues come from the reference TRBV9 and TRBJ2-7 proteins, so the full variable domain is: DSGVTQTPKHLITATGQRVTLRCSPRSGDLSVYWYQQSLDQGLQFLIQYYNGEERAKGNILERFSAQQFPDLHSELNLSSLELGDSALYFCASSVGGSPYEQYFGPGTRLTVT.